This T cell receptor beta chain stems from a study of cytomegalovirus exposure and HLA in healthy donors. Separation from the approximately 660-subject first cohort characterized the 120-subject validation cohort, to which the donors belonged. V was clipped by 6 bases and J by 3 bases; unmatched bases: 6. Germline CDR1 reads MDHEN; CDR2 reads SYDVKM. The CDR3 is 15 residues long. With regard to this clone: Antigen: not known.

The study's findings and limits: Confirmation in vitro established that a few CMV-associated chains were specific for CMV antigens. The study labeled more than 150 TCR beta chains cytomegalovirus-associated. The finding came from a later analysis; first-cohort TCR clusters tended to co-occur in the 110 or so validation repertoires.

The table came from immunoSEQ multiplex PCR; TCRdb's copy has only in-frame clones and leaves some out. The sample shows about 130,000 clones, about 88% of them seen only once. The genes are TRBV28 and TRBJ1-5; TRBD1 matches at 9 bases. This receptor was identified in a woman between 18 and 30 years old in good health and CMV-seropositive. Sequencing used PBMCs. CDR3: CASSLTGGDNQPQHF. For the CDR3, the DNA is TGTGCCAGCAGCTTGACAGGGGGTGACAATCAGCCCCAGCATTTT. Full variable domain (remainder filled in from reference TRBV28 and TRBJ1-5): DVKVTQSSRYLVKRTGEKVFLECVQDMDHENMFWYRQDPGLGLRLIYFSYDVKMKEKGDIPEGYSVSREKKERFSLILESASTNQTSMYLCASSLTGGDNQPQHFGDGTRLSIL.